This T cell receptor beta chain was recovered during a study of PD-1 blockade in classical Hodgkin lymphoma. Findings and limits, study-wide: Exclusion was applied to patients who started nivolumab under 1 year after ASCT.

For this clone: The antigen remains unidentified.

With 3 bases removed from V and 8 bases from J, the gap between germline ends came to 11 bases. The CDR3 runs 13 residues. CDR1 and CDR2 (germline): MNHEY, SMNVEV (reference sequence). Every patient relapsed after autologous stem cell transplantation, and brentuximab vedotin exposure varied. Sequenced by immunoSEQ multiplex PCR; TCRdb stores in-frame clones only, minus some. The sample gives about 40,000 clones, around 80% of which show up once; 13% is in the top ten. The chain carries TRBV27 and TRBJ1-5; no reliable D call. The receptor comes from a human donor with classical Hodgkin lymphoma. The starting material was peripheral blood mononuclear cells (PBMCs), obtained at baseline. The CDR3 sequence is CASSFRADEPQHF. The DNA of the CDR3 is TGTGCCAGCAGTTTCCGGGCGGATGAGCCCCAGCATTTT.